This T cell receptor beta chain appears in the sequencing data of a study of blood T cell repertoires in COVID-19. Background on the study: The samples span acute and convalescent COVID-19 from the United States, Italy and Spain. PBMCs, B-cell-depleted T cells, or T cells were the source of the cDNA or gDNA that made up the material.

Germline loops: CDR1 KGHSH, CDR2 LQKENI. This CDR3 comprises 16 residues. With 0 bases removed from V and 1 base from J, the gap between germline ends came to 12 bases. Authors' processing steps: Reference gene primers were amplified, and this amplification served to estimate nucleated cell counts. The method was immunoSEQ multiplex PCR; TCRdb's version includes in-frame clones alone and lacks a portion of them. The DNA was the basis for D and trimming; V, J and clone size are from that table. Altogether over 250,000 clones are present, 83% being singletons, with the ten largest covering over 9%. The origin of this receptor is a woman between 50 and 59 years old who had recovered from COVID-19. V and J are TRBV18 and TRBJ1-1; D gene uncertain. Source material: peripheral blood. The CDR3 loop is CASSPPTRRGNTEAFF. The CDR3 region has the DNA TGTGCCAGCTCACCACCTACCAGACGGGGGAACACTGAAGCTTTCTTT.